This T cell receptor beta chain was sequenced in a study of neoadjuvant anti-PD-1 for oral cavity cancer. The wider study: Before surgery, most patients got three to four biweekly 3 mg/kg nivolumab doses. Non-progressing patients received a fourth nivolumab dose near day 43, then surgery on days 50-56.

Stage II-IVA oral cavity squamous cell carcinoma was new and untreated by systemic or radiation therapy. V shed 4 bases and J 0 bases; nucleotides not matched to a gene: 8. CDR3 length: 18 amino acids. Germline V gene data show CDR1 as MNHEY and CDR2 as SMNVEV (reference sequence). Survey sequencing of tumors mostly used 4.8 ug DNA, two replicates. The data were produced by immunoSEQ multiplex PCR, yet TCRdb's version contains in-frame clones alone and is incomplete. This sample has approximately 4,300 clones, with roughly 64% found just once. The chain combines TRBV27 with TRBJ1-6; 8 nucleotides agree with TRBD1. This receptor was taken from a person between 40 and 80 years old with oral cavity squamous cell carcinoma. The input for sequencing was tumor tissue, taken before nivolumab (anti-PD-1) treatment. The CDR3 loop reads CASSSRTGSNSYNSPLHF. The CDR3 region has the DNA TGTGCCAGCAGTTCGAGGACAGGGAGTAACTCCTATAATTCACCCCTCCACTTT.